Listed here are 24 T cell receptor beta chains from one sample, sequenced in a study of vaccination effects on CD4 cells after COVID-19. Antigen specificity for these receptors is unknown. Antigen-specific CD4+ T cells expanded by the ViraFEST assay with viral peptide pools were then sequenced. When around 10 days of culture had elapsed, CD4+ T cells were isolated. Every participant took two doses of the BNT162b2 or mRNA-1273 vaccine. The repertoire was sequenced with immunoSEQ multiplex PCR; TCRdb's copy has only in-frame clones and lacks some. This sample has roughly 71,000 clones; roughly four fifths occur once, and the top ten carry 0.95% to 1.5%. Sequencing was performed on CD4+ T cells from PBMCs cultured with HCoV-229E spike peptides, taken after COVID-19 vaccination. The receptors shown here come from a human donor who received a COVID-19 vaccine.

This chain connects TRBV18 to TRBJ1-4; tentative D call: TRBD1 (5 bases). The V end was cut by 0 bases, the J end by 8 bases, with 10 bases between. Germline values: CDR1 KGHSH, CDR2 LQKENI. The CDR3 contains 14 residues. The CDR3 loop is CASSPPGPGEKLFF. The DNA of the CDR3 is TGTGCCAGCTCACCACCGGGGCCGGGGGAAAAACTGTTTTTT.

The chain combines TRBV11-3 with TRBJ2-3; 9 nucleotides line up with TRBD1. Trimming took 6 bases from V and 6 from J; bases not matched to a gene: 7. The CDR3 spans 14 residues. The germline V gene has CDR1 SGHNT and CDR2 YENEEA. The CDR3 protein is CASSRTGAADTQYF. CDR3 DNA sequence: TGTGCCAGCAGTCGGACAGGGGCGGCTGATACGCAGTATTTT.

This clone was seen a handful of times. CDR3 sequence (DNA): TGTGCCAGCGCCGCCTTAGGGTCACCCCTCCACTTT. Amino acids: CASAALGSPLHF. This chain connects TRBV7-9 to TRBJ1-6; D gene uncertain. There are 12 residues in the CDR3. The V end was cut by 8 bases, the J end by 10 bases, with 12 bases between. Germline assignment: CDR1 SEHNR and CDR2 FQNEAQ (reference sequence).

The chain carries TRBV27 and TRBJ2-3; D is ambiguous. Germline CDR1 MNHEY, CDR2 SMNVEV (reference sequence). This CDR3 has 12 amino acids. The germline V and J ends were trimmed by 6 bases and 2 bases, with 6 bases remaining between them. In nucleotides, the CDR3 is TGTGCCAGCAGCAGACTCACAGATACGCAGTATTTT. This translates into CASSRLTDTQYF.

This clone was seen only a few times. The chain recombines TRBV10-2 with TRBJ2-5; TRBD1 agrees at 8 bases. The V and J ends lost 5 bases and 6 bases, in that order; junction bases with no gene match: 5. CDR3 length equals 13 residues. Germline CDR1 and CDR2: WSHSY and SAAADI. In nucleotides, the CDR3 is TGCGCCAGCAGTCAGGGGGCCCAGAAGACCCAGTACTTC. Amino acids: CASSQGAQKTQYF.

V and J are TRBV4-2 and TRBJ1-2; maybe TRBD1 (6 bases). With 0 bases removed from V and 6 bases from J, the gap between germline ends came to 17 bases. Germline CDR1 LGHNA, CDR2 YNFKEQ. CDR3 length: 16 residues. CDR3 sequence (DNA): TGTGCCAGCAGCCAAGAAGGGGGGTCTACACAGAATGGCTACACCTTC. Protein: CASSQEGGSTQNGYTF.

This chain joins TRBV24-1 and TRBJ2-6; D is unclear. Trimming cost V 5 bases and J 2 bases, with 12 bases left between them. Per germline, CDR1 KGHDR and CDR2 SFDVKD. This CDR3 spans 16 amino acids. CDR3 protein: CATSGPVVPGANVLTF. In DNA, the CDR3 is TGTGCCACCAGTGGTCCGGTGGTACCTGGGGCCAACGTCCTGACTTTC.

The chain employs TRBV6-5 and TRBJ2-5; TRBD2 agrees at 8 bases. This CDR3 spans 13 amino acids. Germline V CDR1 and CDR2: MNHEY, SVGAGI. V shed 5 bases and J 6 bases; nucleotides not matched to a gene: 5. The CDR3 sequence is CASSRGGQKTQYF. In DNA, the CDR3 is TGTGCCAGCAGTCGGGGGGGGCAGAAGACCCAGTACTTC.

This clone was recorded only once. The V and J genes are TRBV24-1 and TRBJ2-5, with 8 bases matching TRBD2. Germline assignment: CDR1 KGHDR and CDR2 SFDVKD. Trimming removed 4 bases from V and 5 bases from J; junction bases left unmatched: 8. The length of the CDR3 is 15 residues. The CDR3 sequence: CATSENGGASETQYF. In DNA, the CDR3 is TGTGCCACCAGTGAAAACGGGGGGGCCTCGGAGACCCAGTACTTC.

The chain links TRBV2 to TRBJ2-2; D is perhaps TRBD1 or TRBD2 (6 bases each). The V end was cut by 0 bases, the J end by 7 bases, with 9 bases between. Germline V CDR1 and CDR2: SNHLY, FYNNEI. This CDR3 is built from 14 residues. The CDR3 loop is CASSEAGGIGELFF. The CDR3, as DNA: TGTGCCAGCAGTGAAGCAGGGGGGATCGGGGAGCTGTTTTTT.

The CDR3 is CASSPSSNGVDGYTF. The CDR3 DNA is TGTGCCAGCTCACCATCGTCGAATGGGGTGGATGGCTACACCTTC. This chain links TRBV18 with TRBJ1-2; D uncertain. The germline V gene has CDR1 KGHSH and CDR2 LQKENI. The CDR3 is 15 amino acids. Between the trimmed V and J ends, which lost 2 bases and 6 bases, there was a span of 16 bases.

This clone was counted a few times. V gene TRBV7-9 combines with J gene TRBJ1-1; weak D call: TRBD1 (5 bases). Trimming removed 5 bases from V and 11 bases from J, with 21 bases in between. Germline V gene data show CDR1 as SEHNR and CDR2 as FQNEAQ (reference sequence). The CDR3 runs to 14 residues. The CDR3: CASSASMASGQAFF. Written as DNA, the CDR3 is TGTGCCAGCAGCGCTAGTATGGCGTCAGGGCAGGCTTTCTTT.

This clone was seen only a few times. The V call is TRBV7-3, the J call TRBJ1-1, with D unclear. This CDR3 comprises 13 residues. Trimming stripped 6 bases from V and 1 base from J, with 9 bases between. Germline assignment: CDR1 SGHTA and CDR2 FQGTGA. The chain's CDR3 is CASRSQTNTEAFF. The DNA for the CDR3 is TGTGCCAGCAGGTCACAGACGAACACTGAAGCTTTCTTT.

The chain joins TRBV18 to TRBJ2-3, with D perhaps being TRBD1 or TRBD2 (6 bases each). Germline V lookup: CDR1 KGHSH, CDR2 LQKENI. Trimming shortened V by 3 bases and J by 3 bases, and 16 bases separated the two germline ends. The CDR3 length is 16 residues. The CDR3 bases are TGTGCCAGCTCACCTCTAGGGGGGCCCACTACAGATACGCAGTATTTT. Amino acid sequence: CASSPLGGPTTDTQYF.

V gene TRBV7-2 combines with J gene TRBJ2-4, with 10 bases that match TRBD2. J gave up 3 bases and V 1 base, and 12 bases lay outside the gene matches. The CDR3 spans 19 residues. Germline-derived CDR1 and CDR2 are SGHTA and FQGNSA. CDR3 sequence (DNA): TGTGCCAGCAGCTTAGAGAGAGCGGGGGGGATTCGCGGCAAAAACATTCAGTACTTC. Its protein is CASSLERAGGIRGKNIQYF. The whole variable domain, remainder taken from reference TRBV7-2 and TRBJ2-4, is GAGVSQSPSNKVTEKGKDVELRCDPISGHTALYWYRQSLGQGLEFLIYFQGNSAPDKSGLPSDRFSAERTGGSVSTLTIQRTQQEDSAVYLCASSLERAGGIRGKNIQYFGAGTRLSVL.

This chain links TRBV11-2 with TRBJ1-5; D is undetermined. Looked up from germline, CDR1 is SGHAT and CDR2 is FQNNGV. The V end lost 0 bases, the J end lost 7 bases, and 7 bases lay between the germline ends. The CDR3 loop spans 13 amino acids. CDR3 sequence reads: CASSLDLGQPQHF. The CDR3 nucleotides read TGTGCCAGCAGCTTAGATCTGGGCCAGCCCCAGCATTTT. Together with reference TRBV11-2 and TRBJ1-5, the CDR3 gives the full variable domain: EAGVAQSPRYKIIEKRQSVAFWCNPISGHATLYWYQQILGQGPKLLIQFQNNGVVDDSQLPKDRFSAERLKGVDSTLKIQPAKLEDSAVYLCASSLDLGQPQHFGDGTRLSIL.

V usage is TRBV5-1 and J usage is TRBJ1-6; unclear D gene. The CDR3 runs 15 residues. In germline, CDR1 is SGHRS, CDR2 YFSETQ. Trimming shortened V by 0 bases and J by 1 base, and 5 bases separated the two germline ends. The CDR3 protein is CASSLGGSYNSPLHF. CDR3 bases: TGCGCCAGCAGCTTGGGAGGGTCCTATAATTCACCCCTCCACTTT.

The chain joins TRBV7-2 to TRBJ1-5, with a weak D call TRBD1 (5 bases). With 1 base removed from V and 6 bases from J, the gap between germline ends came to 7 bases. Germline V gene data show CDR1 as SGHTA and CDR2 as FQGNSA. CDR3 length equals 13 residues. The CDR3 sequence: CASSLDRGQPQHF. The CDR3, as DNA: TGTGCCAGCAGCTTAGATAGGGGTCAGCCCCAGCATTTT.

This rearrangement joins TRBV24-1 to TRBJ2-2; D not resolved. The CDR3 contains 12 residues. The V end lost 8 bases, the J end lost 5 bases, and 8 bases lay between the germline ends. CDR1 is KGHDR, CDR2 SFDVKD, per germline. This CDR3 is CATNSRTGELFF. In nucleotides, the CDR3 is TGTGCCACCAACTCTAGAACCGGGGAGCTGTTTTTT.

This clone is classed as medium-sized. In DNA form, the CDR3 reads TGTGCCAGCACCTTGGGAGGTCACAAAGGGGACGAGCAGTACGTC. Translating it yields CASTLGGHKGDEQYV. This chain links TRBV7-9 with TRBJ2-7; D may be TRBD2 (6 bases). The CDR3 runs 15 residues. The V gene's germline CDR1 is SEHNR and CDR2 FQNEAQ (reference sequence). V lost 7 bases to trimming and J lost 5 bases, with 21 bases between them.

The gene calls are TRBV4-1 and TRBJ2-3; D remains unclear. V was pared by 0 bases and J by 1 base, with 11 bases between. This CDR3 is built from 16 residues. CDR1 is MGHRA and CDR2 is YSYEKL in the germline V gene. The CDR3 reads CASSQEWRTGTDTQYF. DNA of the CDR3: TGCGCCAGCAGCCAAGAGTGGCGGACGGGCACAGATACGCAGTATTTT.

CDR3 sequence: CASSQGDRGGYTF. The CDR3 DNA reads TGTGCCAGCAGCCAAGGAGACAGGGGTGGCTACACCTTC. V is TRBV14 and J is TRBJ1-2; 8 bases match TRBD1. Germline V gives CDR1 SGHDN, CDR2 FVKESK. The CDR3 contains 13 residues. The V gene end was trimmed by 1 base and the J gene end by 7 bases; junction bases not matched to a gene: 2.

The V and J genes are TRBV6-5 and TRBJ1-1; D is perhaps TRBD1 (6 bases). This CDR3 is 12 amino acids long. The V end was cut by 7 bases, the J end by 4 bases, with 10 bases between. Germline CDR1 is MNHEY and CDR2 is SVGAGI. CDR3 in amino acids: CASTGDTTEAFF. CDR3 in DNA: TGTGCCAGCACCGGGGACACCACTGAAGCTTTCTTT.

This sequence joins TRBV5-1 and TRBJ2-3; unclear D gene. V dropped 4 bases and J dropped 3 bases, with 15 bases sitting between them. Germline V gene data show CDR1 as SGHRS and CDR2 as YFSETQ. This CDR3 spans 15 amino acids. The CDR3 sequence is CASSAWVSETDTQYF. The CDR3 coding sequence is TGCGCCAGCAGCGCTTGGGTGTCAGAGACAGATACGCAGTATTTT.